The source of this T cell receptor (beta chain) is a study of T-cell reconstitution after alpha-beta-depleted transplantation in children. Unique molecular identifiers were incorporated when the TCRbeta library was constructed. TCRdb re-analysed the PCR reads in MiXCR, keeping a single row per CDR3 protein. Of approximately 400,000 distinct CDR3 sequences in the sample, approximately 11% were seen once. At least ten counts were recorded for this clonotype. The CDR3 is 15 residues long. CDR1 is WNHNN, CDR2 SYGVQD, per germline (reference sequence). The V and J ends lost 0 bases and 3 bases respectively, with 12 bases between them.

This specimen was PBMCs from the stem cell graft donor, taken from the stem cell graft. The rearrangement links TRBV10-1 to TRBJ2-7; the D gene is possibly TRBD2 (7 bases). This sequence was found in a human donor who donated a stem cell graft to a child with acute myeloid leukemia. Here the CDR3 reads CASSESRGGLYEQYV. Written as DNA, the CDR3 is TGCGCCAGCAGTGAGTCGAGGGGGGGCCTCTACGAGCAGTACGTC.